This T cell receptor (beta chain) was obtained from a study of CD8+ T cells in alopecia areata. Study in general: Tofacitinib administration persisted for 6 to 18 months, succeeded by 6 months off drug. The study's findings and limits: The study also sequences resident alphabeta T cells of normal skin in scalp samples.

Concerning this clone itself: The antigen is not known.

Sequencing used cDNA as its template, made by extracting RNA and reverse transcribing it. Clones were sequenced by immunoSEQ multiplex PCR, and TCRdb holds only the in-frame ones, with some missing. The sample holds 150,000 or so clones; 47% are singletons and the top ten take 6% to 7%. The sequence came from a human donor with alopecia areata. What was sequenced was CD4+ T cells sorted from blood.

CDR3 nucleotide sequence: TGTGCCAGCAGCGCCTACAGGGGGCTACGGACCGGGGAGCTGTTTTTT. Its protein product is CASSAYRGLRTGELFF. The chain uses TRBV7-3 and TRBJ2-2; 9 bases align to TRBD1. V was clipped by 5 bases and J by 5 bases; unmatched bases: 9. This CDR3 is 16 amino acids long. Germline loops: CDR1 SGHTA, CDR2 FQGTGA. Full variable domain (outside the CDR3, taken from reference TRBV7-3 and TRBJ2-2): GAGVSQTPSNKVTEKGKYVELRCDPISGHTALYWYRQSLGQGPEFLIYFQGTGAADDSGLPNDRFFAVRPEGSVSTLKIQRTERGDSAVYLCASSAYRGLRTGELFFGEGSRLTVL.